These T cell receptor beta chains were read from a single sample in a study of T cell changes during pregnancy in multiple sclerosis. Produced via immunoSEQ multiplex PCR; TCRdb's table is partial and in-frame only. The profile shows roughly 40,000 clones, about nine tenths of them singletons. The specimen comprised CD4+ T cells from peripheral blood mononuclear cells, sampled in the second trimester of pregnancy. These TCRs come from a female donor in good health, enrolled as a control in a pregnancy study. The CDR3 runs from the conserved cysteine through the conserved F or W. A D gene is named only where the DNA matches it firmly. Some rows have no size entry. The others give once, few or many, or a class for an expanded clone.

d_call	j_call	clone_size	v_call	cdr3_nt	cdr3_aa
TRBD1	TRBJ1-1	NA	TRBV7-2	TGTGCCAGCAGCTTAAGGGCAGGGGGCGGCACTGAAGCTTTCTTT	CASSLRAGGGTEAFF
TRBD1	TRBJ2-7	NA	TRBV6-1	TGTGCCAGCAGTGCCCTAGGGACAGGCCTTACCTACGAGCAGTACTTC	CASSALGTGLTYEQYF
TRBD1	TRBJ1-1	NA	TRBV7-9	TGTGCCAGCAGCTCGGGACAGGGGAACACTGAAGCTTTCTTT	CASSSGQGNTEAFF
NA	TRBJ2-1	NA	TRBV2	TGTGCCAGCACCCAGGAAAATGAGCAGTTCTTC	CASTQENEQFF
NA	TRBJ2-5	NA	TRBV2	TGTGCCAGCAGTGAACGGGGGGAGACCCAGTACTTC	CASSERGETQYF
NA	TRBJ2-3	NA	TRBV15	TGTGCCACCAGCCCCCGCTACCGTAATACGCAGTATTTT	CATSPRYRNTQYF
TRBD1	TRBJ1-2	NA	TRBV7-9	TGTGCCAGCAGCCCAATCCAAGACAGGGGCAAGCGAAACTATGGCTACACCTTC	CASSPIQDRGKRNYGYTF
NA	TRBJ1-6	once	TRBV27	TGTGCCAGCAGTTCCCTAGACGCCCAATTGGGTTCACCCCTCCACTTT	CASSSLDAQLGSPLHF
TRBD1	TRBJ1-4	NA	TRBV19	TGTGCCAGTCGGACAGGGCGCCCTTTTGCAACTAATGAAAAACTGTTTTTT	CASRTGRPFATNEKLFF
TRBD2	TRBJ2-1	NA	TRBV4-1	TGCGCCAGCAGCCAAGAGGGACTAGCGGTAAACAATGAGCAGTTCTTC	CASSQEGLAVNNEQFF
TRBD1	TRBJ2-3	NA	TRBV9	TGTGCCAGCAGCGTAACTGACAGGGGGCCCGCAGATACGCAGTATTTT	CASSVTDRGPADTQYF
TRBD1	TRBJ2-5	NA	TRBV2	TGTGCCAGCAGTTACAGCCCGGACAGGAAAGAGACCCAGTACTTC	CASSYSPDRKETQYF
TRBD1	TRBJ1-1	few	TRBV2	TGTGCCAGCAGATACGACAGGGGGACTGAAGCTTTCTTT	CASRYDRGTEAFF
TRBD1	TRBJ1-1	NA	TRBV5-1	TGCGCCAGCAGCGCGACAGGGGACGAAACTGAAGCTTTCTTT	CASSATGDETEAFF
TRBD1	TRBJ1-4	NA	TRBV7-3	TGTGCCAGCAGCCCGACAGGGGGCGAAAAACTGTTTTTT	CASSPTGGEKLFF
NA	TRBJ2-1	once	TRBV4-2	TGTGCCAGCAGCCAGCGAGTCCTCGTGCCGGAGCAGTTCTTC	CASSQRVLVPEQFF
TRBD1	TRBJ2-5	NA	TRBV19	TGTGCCAGTAGTACCGGACAGGGTTGGAAGACCCAGTACTTC	CASSTGQGWKTQYF
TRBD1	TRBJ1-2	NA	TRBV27	TGTGCCAGCAGCGGAACCGGGACAGGGGAAACTTATGGCTACACCTTC	CASSGTGTGETYGYTF
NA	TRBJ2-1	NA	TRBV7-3	TGTGCCAGCAGCGCCACTAGCAATGAGCAGTTCTTC	CASSATSNEQFF
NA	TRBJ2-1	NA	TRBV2	TGTGCCAGCAGTGCGGGAGTAGGAAATGAGCAGTTCTTC	CASSAGVGNEQFF
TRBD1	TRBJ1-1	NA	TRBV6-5	TGTGCCACCAAGGACAGGGGGCTGAACACTGAAGCTTTCTTT	CATKDRGLNTEAFF
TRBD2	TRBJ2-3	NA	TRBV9	TGTGCCAGCAGCCCTAGCGGGGCTAGCACAGATACGCAGTATTTT	CASSPSGASTDTQYF
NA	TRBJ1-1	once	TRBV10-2	TGCGCCAGCAGTGACCAGGGTCTGGATGAAGCTTTCTTT	CASSDQGLDEAFF
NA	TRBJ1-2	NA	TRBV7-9	TGTGCCAGCAGCCCCGACAGCTACTATGGCTACACCTTC	CASSPDSYYGYTF
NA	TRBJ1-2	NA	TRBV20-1	TGCAGTGCTAGTATCGGGGAAGTCTACACCTTC	CSASIGEVYTF
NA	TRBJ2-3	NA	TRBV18	TGTGCCAGCTCACCGGACTCCCTATTATCGCAGTATTTT	CASSPDSLLSQYF
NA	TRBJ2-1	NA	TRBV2	TGTGCCAGCGCCCGAGACACTTCTGAGCAGTTCTTC	CASARDTSEQFF
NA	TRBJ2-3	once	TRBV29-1	TGCAGCGGGCGACTAGATACGCAGTATTTT	CSGRLDTQYF
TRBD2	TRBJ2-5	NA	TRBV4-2	TGTGCCAGCAGCCAACCGACTAGCCCCCTCCAAGAGACCCAGTACTTC	CASSQPTSPLQETQYF
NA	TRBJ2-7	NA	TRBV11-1	TGTGCCAGCAGCTTCGGGATCCCCCCCCACGAGCAGTACTTC	CASSFGIPPHEQYF
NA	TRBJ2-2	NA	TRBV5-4	TGTGCCAGCAGCTTGGAAGAGTTGAACACCGGGGAGCTGTTTTTT	CASSLEELNTGELFF
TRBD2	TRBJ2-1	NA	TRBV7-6	TGTGCCAGCAGCCCTAATAGCGGGAGGTTCAATGAGCAGTTCTTC	CASSPNSGRFNEQFF